The T cell receptor (beta chain) under discussion was sequenced for a study of blood T cell repertoires in COVID-19. Clones were read by immunoSEQ multiplex PCR, and TCRdb kept only the in-frame ones, dropping some. The sample yields over 200,000 clones, approximately 88% seen once. The CDR3 contains 12 residues. Looked up from germline, CDR1 is SGHDN and CDR2 is FVKESK. V lost 9 bases, J lost 4 bases, and 12 bases lay in between. The sequencing sample was made of PBMCs or T cells enriched from blood (not recorded which). This receptor was identified in a woman younger than 45 who had been exposed to COVID-19. The chain carries TRBV14 and TRBJ2-5, with D perhaps TRBD1 (6 bases). CDR3 sequence (DNA): TGTGCCAGAGGGGGACGGGGAGAGACCCAGTACTTC. Translated, it gives CARGGRGETQYF.